This entry lists 14 T cell receptor beta chains sequenced from one sample in a study of blood T cell repertoires in COVID-19. Here immunoSEQ multiplex PCR was the method, and the copy in TCRdb shows in-frame clones only, minus some. The sample records about 160,000 clones, 85% being singletons. The source material was peripheral blood. These receptors came from a human donor with acute or convalescent COVID-19. The donor label of this sample is uncertain.

This chain joins TRBV3-1 (or the pseudogene TRBV3-2) and TRBJ2-2, with 7 positions matching TRBD1. The V and J ends lost 3 bases and 4 bases, in that order; junction bases with no gene match: 5. Germline V gene data show CDR1 as LGHDT and CDR2 as YNNKEL (reference sequence). The CDR3 runs 15 residues. Here the CDR3 DNA reads TGTGCCAGCAGCCAGAACAGGGGCCGCACCGGGGAGCTGTTTTTT. It encodes CASSQNRGRTGELFF.

V usage is TRBV14 and J usage is TRBJ2-3; 8 positions agree with TRBD2. The CDR3 loop spans 16 amino acids. Germline V gives CDR1 SGHDN, CDR2 FVKESK. Trimming at V came to 1 base and at J to 2 bases, leaving 5 bases not matched to a gene. In DNA form, the CDR3 reads TGTGCCAGCAGCCAAGCCCGGGGGGGGGTCACAGATACGCAGTATTTT. It codes for CASSQARGGVTDTQYF.

The V gene is TRBV4-1, the J gene TRBJ1-3, with no clear D. The CDR3 is 15 residues long. Deletions cut 2 bases from V and 2 bases from J, with 10 bases between. From germline, CDR1 is MGHRA and CDR2 YSYEKL. CDR3 protein: CASSQREGTGNTIYF. The CDR3 bases are TGCGCCAGCAGCCAACGTGAGGGTACTGGAAACACCATATATTTT.

The chain joins TRBV28 to TRBJ1-1; D possibly corresponds to TRBD1 (6 bases). Trimming pared 6 bases from V and 12 bases from J, leaving 20 bases between. Germline V gene data show CDR1 as MDHEN and CDR2 as SYDVKM. The CDR3 covers 13 residues. This CDR3 reads CASRGVDRSGSFF. CDR3 bases: TGTGCCAGCAGGGGGGTTGACAGGAGTGGATCTTTCTTT.

This clone occurred once. This chain connects TRBV6-5 to TRBJ1-5; 8 bases map to TRBD1. V gave up 4 bases and J gave up 7 bases; unmatched junction bases: 9. The germline CDR1 and CDR2 sequences are MNHEY and SVGAGI. CDR3 length: 15 residues. CDR3 in DNA: TGTGCCAGCAGTTCGAGGACAGGGTGGGGCCAGCCCCAGCATTTT. Amino acid sequence: CASSSRTGWGQPQHF.

V gene TRBV19 combines with J gene TRBJ1-6; 7 nucleotides match TRBD1. CDR1 LNHDA and CDR2 SQIVND come from the germline V gene (reference sequence). The CDR3 contains 14 residues. J gave up 10 bases and V 2 bases, and 5 bases lay outside the gene matches. Written as DNA, the CDR3 is TGTGCCAGTAGTATATTTAGGGGGCAGTCACCCCTCCACTTT. Protein product: CASSIFRGQSPLHF. Supplemented by reference TRBV19 and TRBJ1-6, the full variable domain reads DGGITQSPKYLFRKEGQNVTLSCEQNLNHDAMYWYRQDPGQGLRLIYYSQIVNDFQKGDIAEGYSVSREKKESFPLTVTSAQKNPTAFYLCASSIFRGQSPLHFGNGTRLTVT.

The rearrangement links TRBV3-1 (or the pseudogene TRBV3-2) to TRBJ2-1; possibly TRBD2 for D (6 bases). Per germline, CDR1 LGHDT and CDR2 YNNKEL (reference sequence). V lost 3 bases and J 6 bases, leaving 9 bases between the germline ends. CDR3 size: 13 residues. CDR3 sequence (DNA): TGTGCCAGCAGCCAGTACGGGGGCAATGAGCAGTTCTTC. It yields the protein CASSQYGGNEQFF.

The J gene is TRBJ2-5, the V gene TRBV6-1; D may be TRBD2 (5 bases). The V gene lost 3 bases and the J gene lost 6 bases, with 11 bases spanning the gap. The CDR3 is made up of 13 amino acids. Germline lookup yields CDR1 MNHNS and CDR2 SASEGT. CDR3 amino acids: CASSEVAKQTQYF. DNA of the CDR3: TGTGCCAGCAGTGAGGTAGCGAAGCAGACCCAGTACTTC.

This chain joins TRBV5-4 and TRBJ2-5; 8 bases match TRBD1. With 1 base clipped from V and 5 bases from J, the junction kept 7 bases outside the gene matches. CDR3 length: 15 amino acids. Germline V CDR1 and CDR2: SGHNT, YYREEE (reference sequence). The CDR3 nucleotides read TGTGCCAGCAGCTTGAGTCAGGGGGCTTGGGAGACCCAGTACTTC. Translating gives CASSLSQGAWETQYF.

V and J are TRBV11-2 and TRBJ2-1, with TRBD2 identical over 9 bases. Germline CDR1 and CDR2: SGHAT and FQNNGV. The length of the CDR3 is 15 residues. With V trimmed by 5 bases and J by 4 bases, 6 bases remained unmatched. CDR3 sequence (DNA): TGTGCCAGCAGCCTGGCGGGGGGGACGTACAATGAGCAGTTCTTC. This encodes CASSLAGGTYNEQFF.

This chain uses TRBV9 with TRBJ1-1; weak D call: TRBD1 (6 bases). This CDR3 is built from 18 residues. Germline values: CDR1 SGDLS, CDR2 YYNGEE. Trimming removed 6 bases at V and 1 base at J, with 25 bases between. The CDR3 protein is CASTRGPGHQGENTEAFF. CDR3 in DNA: TGTGCCAGCACCCGAGGCCCGGGACATCAAGGGGAGAACACTGAAGCTTTCTTT. The full variable domain, with the rest looked up from reference TRBV9 and TRBJ1-1, is DSGVTQTPKHLITATGQRVTLRCSPRSGDLSVYWYQQSLDQGLQFLIQYYNGEERAKGNILERFSAQQFPDLHSELNLSSLELGDSALYFCASTRGPGHQGENTEAFFGQGTRLTVV.

The chain joins TRBV18 to TRBJ2-3; perhaps TRBD1 as D (6 bases). CDR1 is KGHSH, CDR2 LQKENI, per germline. CDR3 length equals 15 residues. V lost 3 bases and J lost 2, with 12 bases in between. The CDR3 DNA reads TGTGCCAGCTCACCGGCAACAGGGACCACAGATACGCAGTATTTT. It translates to CASSPATGTTDTQYF. The full variable domain, completed using reference TRBV18 and TRBJ2-3, is NAGVMQNPRHLVRRRGQEARLRCSPMKGHSHVYWYRQLPEEGLKFMVYLQKENIIDESGMPKERFSAEFPKEGPSILRIQQVVRGDSAAYFCASSPATGTTDTQYFGPGTRLTVL.

The chain is built from TRBV28 and TRBJ1-2; D is unclear. The CDR3 extends over 16 amino acids. The V end lost 5 bases, the J end lost 4 bases, and 20 bases lay between the germline ends. Germline V gives CDR1 MDHEN, CDR2 SYDVKM. The CDR3 DNA reads as TGTGCCAGCAGTAGCGGCTCTCACGAACGGTCCTATGGCTACACCTTC. Translated, it gives CASSSGSHERSYGYTF.

J is TRBJ1-6 and V is TRBV6-5, with a possible D match to TRBD1 (5 bases). Germline V gives CDR1 MNHEY, CDR2 SVGAGI. Deletions cut 11 bases from V and 1 base from J, with 9 bases between. CDR3 length: 13 amino acids. The CDR3 region is CAAQVSYNSPLHF. The CDR3 nucleotides read TGTGCCGCACAGGTATCCTATAATTCACCCCTCCACTTT.